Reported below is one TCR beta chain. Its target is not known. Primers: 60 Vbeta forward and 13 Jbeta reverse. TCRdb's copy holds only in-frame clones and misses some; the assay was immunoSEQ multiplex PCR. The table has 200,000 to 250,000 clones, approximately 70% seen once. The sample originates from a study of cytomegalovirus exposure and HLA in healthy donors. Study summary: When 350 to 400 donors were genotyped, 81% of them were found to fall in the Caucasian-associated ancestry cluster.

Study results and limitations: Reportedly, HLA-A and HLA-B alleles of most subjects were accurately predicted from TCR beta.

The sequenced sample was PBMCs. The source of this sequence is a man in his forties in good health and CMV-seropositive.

The CDR3 loop reads CASSLGLGQGSYTEAFF. CDR3 coding DNA: TGCGCCAGCAGCTTGGGTTTAGGACAGGGTTCGTACACTGAAGCTTTCTTT. V gene TRBV5-1 combines with J gene TRBJ1-1; 8 bases fit TRBD1. The V and J ends lost 0 bases and 3 bases, in that order; junction bases with no gene match: 10. The CDR3 loop spans 17 amino acids. Germline values: CDR1 SGHRS, CDR2 YFSETQ.